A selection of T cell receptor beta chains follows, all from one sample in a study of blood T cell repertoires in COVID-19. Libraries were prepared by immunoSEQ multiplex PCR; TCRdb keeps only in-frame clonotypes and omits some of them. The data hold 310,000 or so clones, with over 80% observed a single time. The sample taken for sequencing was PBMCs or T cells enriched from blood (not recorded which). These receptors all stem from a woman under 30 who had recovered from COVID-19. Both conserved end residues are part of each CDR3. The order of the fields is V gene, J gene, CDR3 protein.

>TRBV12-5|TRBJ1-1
CASGLMGTGRTEAFF
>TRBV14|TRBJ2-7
CASSQEGSGIYEQYF
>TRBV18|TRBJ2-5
CASSPGTEQETQYF
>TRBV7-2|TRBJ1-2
CASSAGPGDPGYTF
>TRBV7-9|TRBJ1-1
CASSTIDLLRGAFF
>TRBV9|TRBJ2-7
CASSSGGGAVDAEQYF
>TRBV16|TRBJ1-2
CASSQRTGFNYGYTF
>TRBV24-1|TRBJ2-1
CATSGLDEQFF
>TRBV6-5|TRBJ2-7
CASSRKDRAEYEQYF
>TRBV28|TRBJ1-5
CASSLSRGSNQPQHF
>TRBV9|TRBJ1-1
CASSSDRGTEAFF
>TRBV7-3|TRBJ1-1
CASSLQGYTEAFF
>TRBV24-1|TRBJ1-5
CATSLAGDNQPQHF
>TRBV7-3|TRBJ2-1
CASSPMGLYNEQFF